This entry is about one T cell receptor (beta chain). The data were obtained in a study of T cells in Graves' hyperthyroidism and ophthalmopathy. V lost 7 bases and J 4 bases, leaving 13 bases between the germline ends. Germline CDR1 is SNHLY and CDR2 is FYNNEI. The CDR3 runs to 14 residues. TCR beta CDR3 regions were amplified from RNA transcripts. HTBI primers were used for first-round RT-PCR of the TCR CDR3. TCRdb redid the calling of the multiplex PCR reads with MiXCR, one entry per CDR3 protein. The sample comprises about 550,000 distinct CDR3 sequences, around 20% of which are singletons, and more than 25% rests with the top ten.

Input material: blood. This clonotype originated in a man aged 18 to 35 with Graves' hyperthyroidism. The genes are TRBV2 and TRBJ2-2, with D possibly being TRBD2 (6 bases). CDR3 bases: TGTGCCAGCAAGGAGGGCGTGGGCACCGGGGAGCTGTTTTTT. This translates into CASKEGVGTGELFF.